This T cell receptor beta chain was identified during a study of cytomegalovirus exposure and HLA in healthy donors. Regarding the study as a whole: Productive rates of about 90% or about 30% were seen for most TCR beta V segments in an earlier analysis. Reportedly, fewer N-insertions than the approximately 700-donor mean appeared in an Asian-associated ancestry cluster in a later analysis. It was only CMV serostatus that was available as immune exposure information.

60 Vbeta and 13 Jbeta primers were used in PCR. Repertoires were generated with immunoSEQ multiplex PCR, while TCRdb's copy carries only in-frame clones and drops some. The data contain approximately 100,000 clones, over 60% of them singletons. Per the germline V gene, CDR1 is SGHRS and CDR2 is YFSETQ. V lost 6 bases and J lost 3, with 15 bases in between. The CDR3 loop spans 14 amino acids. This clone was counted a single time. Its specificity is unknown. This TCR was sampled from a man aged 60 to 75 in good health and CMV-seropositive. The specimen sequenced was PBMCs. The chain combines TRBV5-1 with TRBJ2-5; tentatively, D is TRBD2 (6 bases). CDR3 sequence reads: CASTISPGEETQYF. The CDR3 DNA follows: TGCGCCAGCACCATCTCCCCGGGAGAAGAGACCCAGTACTTC.